The text below deals with one TCR beta chain. The data originate from a study of blood T cell repertoires in COVID-19. Across the study: T cells, B-cell-depleted T cells, or PBMCs provided the cDNA or gDNA that served as material.

There are 16 residues in the CDR3. V shed 4 bases, J shed 5 bases, and the junction held 9 bases outside the gene matches. Germline CDR1 is SGHNT and CDR2 is YYREEE (reference sequence). Assay used: immunoSEQ multiplex PCR; TCRdb lists only in-frame clones, some missing. The sample shows about 140,000 clones, around 84% of them seen only once. This TCR was sampled from a man in his thirties or forties with COVID-19, enrolled during active disease. The chain carries TRBV5-4 and TRBJ2-3; 11 bases are shared with TRBD2. Sequenced: peripheral blood. The CDR3: CASSTGTSGFVDTQYF. For the CDR3, the DNA is TGTGCCAGCAGCACCGGGACTAGCGGATTTGTAGATACGCAGTATTTT.